One sample yielded the 32 T cell receptor beta chains listed below, sequenced in a study of breast tumors, draining lymph nodes, adjacent tissues (dated by TCRdb to 2016 to 2017). Library preparation was by multiplex PCR. Sequencing relied on an Illumina HiSeq 2000. Using fastp at Q25 and MiXCR, TCRdb reprocessed the public reads and kept productive beta chains. Merged by CDR3 protein, the rows form single entries marked with the most common genes and DNA. Within this sample are 150,000 to 200,000 distinct CDR3 sequences, with 25% to 40% of them counted one time only. The top ten clonotypes cover roughly 4.5% of the sample. The lymph node samples were taken from the axillary draining lymph nodes of breast cancer patients. The sample consisted of axillary lymph node tissue. All receptors derive from a female donor with breast cancer. Some clones in this sample may be carry-over from other donors' samples.

This clonotype has only a few counts. The rearrangement joins TRBV3-1 to TRBJ2-7; 11 bases map to TRBD2. There are 15 residues in the CDR3. V was clipped by 4 bases and J by 6 bases; unmatched bases: 8. The germline CDR1 and CDR2 sequences are LGHDT and YNNKEL (reference sequence). CDR3: CASSPGLAGRSEQYF. DNA of the CDR3: TGTGCCAGCAGCCCAGGACTAGCGGGTAGATCCGAGCAGTACTTC.

The chain couples TRBV7-3 to TRBJ2-3; D perhaps matches TRBD1 (5 bases). The DNA end lines up better with TRBJ1-5; the J call may be wrong. Germline V gives CDR1 SGHTA, CDR2 FQGTGA. The CDR3 has 15 residues. Here the CDR3 DNA reads TGTGCCAGCAGCAAGTATCCAGGGAGGTCAGATACGCAGCATTTT. Translating it yields CASSKYPGRSDTQHF.

As for this clonotype: Possible read error: a much larger clone is one base away. V and J are TRBV6-6 and TRBJ2-5; 7 nucleotides match TRBD2. The CDR3 loop spans 17 amino acids. CDR1 MNHNY and CDR2 SVGAGI come from the germline V gene (reference sequence). J lost 5 bases, V lost 7 bases, and 19 bases had no gene match. CDR3 in amino acids: CASTSGLVGGPSETQYF. The CDR3 nucleotides read TGTGCCAGCACCTCAGGACTAGTGGGAGGGCCCAGTGAGACCCAGTACTTC.

As for this clonotype: The junction shows a germline mismatch at one end, possibly a read error. This rearrangement joins TRBV7-8 to TRBJ1-5, with D unresolved. The germline CDR1 and CDR2 sequences are SGHVS and FQNEAQ. The CDR3 loop spans 13 amino acids. DNA of the CDR3: TGTGCCAGCAGCTTATTAGACTGGCAGCCCCAGCGCTTT. It is translated as CASSLLDWQPQRF.

In its sample, this clonotype was seen many times. This chain uses TRBV6-6 with TRBJ2-2; perhaps D is TRBD1 or TRBD2 (5 bases each). Germline CDR1 and CDR2: MNHNY and SVGAGI (reference sequence). The V gene lost 8 bases and the J gene lost 2 bases, with 15 bases spanning the gap. This CDR3 comprises 15 residues. CDR3 nucleotides: TGTGCCAGCCTAACTTGGGGGATAAACACCGGGGAGCTGTTTTTT. Amino acids: CASLTWGINTGELFF.

This clonotype was seen at least ten times. J is TRBJ1-5 and V is TRBV12-3 or TRBV12-4; D gene ambiguous. The CDR3 has 14 amino acids. V was pared by 1 base and J by 5 bases, with 9 bases between. The CDR3 region has the DNA TGTGCCAGCAGTTTAGGGGAGCGGGATCAGCCCCAGCATTTT. This translates into CASSLGERDQPQHF.

The rearrangement uses TRBV10-1 and TRBJ2-6; D is unclear. CDR1 and CDR2 (germline): WNHNN, SYGVQD (reference sequence). This CDR3 contains 14 residues. V lost 0 bases to trimming and J lost 5 bases, with 5 bases between them. The CDR3 DNA reads TGCGCCAGCAGTGAGTCGATCTGGGCCAACGTCCTGACTTTC. Translating gives CASSESIWANVLTF.

This clonotype appeared a few times. The chain uses TRBV6-2 or TRBV6-3 and TRBJ2-7, with 7 bases lining up with TRBD1. With 8 bases clipped from V and 2 bases from J, the junction kept 12 bases outside the gene matches. CDR1 and CDR2 from the germline V gene are MNHEY and SVGEGT. The CDR3 is 15 residues long. Here the CDR3 reads CASGSPGRGTYEQYF. The CDR3 bases are TGTGCCAGCGGCAGCCCCGGCAGGGGGACCTACGAGCAGTACTTC.

The chain couples TRBV2 to TRBJ1-5; 8 nucleotides agree with TRBD1. The CDR3 covers 15 residues. Looked up from germline, CDR1 is SNHLY and CDR2 is FYNNEI. Unmatched junction bases numbered 10, after V lost 5 bases and J lost 7 bases. CDR3 sequence (DNA): TGTGCCAGCAGTTACCCAGGGGGCGCGGGGCAGCCCCAGCATTTT. Its translation is CASSYPGGAGQPQHF.

This clonotype was detected only once. The gene calls are TRBV10-3 and TRBJ1-6; 7 bases fit TRBD1. V lost 4 bases, J lost 6 bases, and 3 bases stayed unmatched. The CDR3 length is 14 residues. Per germline, CDR1 ENHRY and CDR2 SYGVKD. CDR3 nucleotide sequence: TGTGCCATCAGTGTAGGGACAGTTAATTCACCCCTCCACTTT. Amino acids: CAISVGTVNSPLHF.

Many counts were recorded for this clonotype. This rearrangement joins TRBV2 to TRBJ2-7; D is uncertain. This CDR3 has 13 residues. V was clipped by 3 bases and J by 8 bases, with 14 bases between them. From germline, CDR1 is SNHLY and CDR2 FYNNEI. The CDR3 DNA sequence: TGTGCCAGCAGTGAGATTAGGATTGAAAAGCAGTACTTC. Translation: CASSEIRIEKQYF.

The V call is TRBV7-2, the J call TRBJ2-3; 8 bases align to TRBD2. V was clipped by 6 bases and J by 3 bases; unmatched bases: 14. CDR3 length: 17 residues. CDR1 and CDR2 from the germline V gene are SGHTA and FQGNSA. CDR3 sequence (DNA): TGTGCCAGCAGTAAAACCCCCAGCGGGAGCGTGACAGATACGCAGTATTTT. It is translated as CASSKTPSGSVTDTQYF.

In its sample, this clonotype was seen many times. V gene TRBV11-1 combines with J gene TRBJ1-2, with 11 bases matching TRBD1. CDR3 length equals 13 residues. Unmatched junction bases numbered 1, after V lost 4 bases and J lost 6 bases. The germline V gene encodes CDR1 SGHAT and CDR2 FQDESV (reference sequence). The CDR3 DNA follows: TGTGCCAGCAGCTGGGACAGGGGGAATGGCTACACCTTC. This sequence encodes CASSWDRGNGYTF. Supplemented by reference TRBV11-1 and TRBJ1-2, the full variable domain reads EAEVAQSPRYKITEKSQAVAFWCDPISGHATLYWYRQILGQGPELLVQFQDESVVDDSQLPKDRFSAERLKGVDSTLKIQPAELGDSAMYLCASSWDRGNGYTFGSGTRLTVV.

V gene TRBV29-1 combines with J gene TRBJ1-2, with D perhaps matching TRBD1 (6 bases). The CDR3 covers 14 residues. With 8 bases removed from V and 4 bases from J, the gap between germline ends came to 20 bases. From germline, CDR1 is SQVTM and CDR2 ANQGSEA. CDR3 residues: CSLEQGSHIYGYTF. The CDR3 bases are TGCAGCTTGGAACAGGGCAGTCATATCTATGGCTACACCTTC.

This clonotype was counted many times. The chain is built from TRBV5-1 and TRBJ1-2; possible D gene TRBD1, 5 bases. Germline assignment: CDR1 SGHRS and CDR2 YFSETQ. Trimming cost V 0 bases and J 7 bases, with 10 bases left between them. The CDR3 spans 13 residues. The CDR3 region has the DNA TGCGCCAGCAGCTTGGGACAGTCCGGTGGCTACACCTTC. The encoded protein is CASSLGQSGGYTF.

CDR3 coding DNA: TGCAGTGCTCCCCCGATAGGGACAGCCTCCTACAATGAGCAGTATTTT. This codes for CSAPPIGTASYNEQYF. The chain has TRBV20-1 and TRBJ2-3; 7 nucleotides line up with TRBD1. The germline CDR1 and CDR2 sequences are DFQATT and SNEGSKA (reference sequence). Unmatched junction bases numbered 22, after V lost 5 bases and J lost 11 bases. CDR3 length: 16 amino acids.

At least ten counts were recorded for this clonotype. The genes are TRBV19 and TRBJ1-2; 7 nucleotides line up with TRBD1. The CDR3 has 13 amino acids. The V gene end was trimmed by 6 bases and the J gene end by 5 bases; junction bases not matched to a gene: 6. The germline V gene has CDR1 LNHDA and CDR2 SQIVND (reference sequence). The CDR3 is CASRQGLRYGYTF. CDR3 bases: TGTGCCAGTAGACAGGGGCTCCGGTATGGCTACACCTTC. The variable domain in full, with the rest retrieved from reference TRBV19 and TRBJ1-2, is DGGITQSPKYLFRKEGQNVTLSCEQNLNHDAMYWYRQDPGQGLRLIYYSQIVNDFQKGDIAEGYSVSREKKESFPLTVTSAQKNPTAFYLCASRQGLRYGYTFGSGTRLTVV.

This clonotype came up many times. The genes are TRBV7-2 and TRBJ1-2, with 7 bases matching TRBD1. The CDR3 totals 17 residues. Losses at the gene ends were 2 bases for V and 0 bases for J; bases not matched to a gene: 9. CDR1 SGHTA and CDR2 FQGNSA come from the germline V gene. The CDR3 here is CASSLQTGLTANYGYTF. CDR3 coding DNA: TGTGCCAGCAGCTTACAGACAGGGTTGACAGCTAACTATGGCTACACCTTC.

The chain has TRBV2 and TRBJ2-4; 7 bases are shared with TRBD1. V lost 10 bases to trimming and J lost 1 base; unmatched junction nucleotides: 7. The CDR3 sequence is 14 residues long. Germline loops: CDR1 SNHLY, CDR2 FYNNEI. The CDR3 nucleotides are TGTGCCATTGCGACAGGGTCGGCCAAAAACATTCAGTACTTC. It yields the protein CAIATGSAKNIQYF.

V usage is TRBV3-1 and J usage is TRBJ2-5, with 10 nucleotides matching TRBD2. After removal of 0 bases from V and 1 base from J, the junction contained 5 bases not matched to a gene. The CDR3 totals 17 residues. CDR1 is LGHDT, CDR2 YNNKEL, per germline (reference sequence). CDR3 bases: TGTGCCAGCAGCCAAGATCTTCGGACTAGCGGCCAAGAGACCCAGTACTTC. Encoded protein: CASSQDLRTSGQETQYF.

Remarks on this clonotype: The CDR3 carries no conserved terminal phenylalanine or tryptophan, so it likely arises from a read error. The DNA is left out, because the CDR3 cannot be placed on it with certainty; the CDR3 is given as TCRdb lists it. This chain uses TRBV7-9 with TRBJ2-2; the tabulated D call, TRBD1, remains unverified against the DNA. Germline assignment: CDR1 SEHNR and CDR2 FQNEAQ (reference sequence). The CDR3 length is 10 residues, termini included. The CDR3 loop is CASSAQVGGS.

In its sample, this clonotype was seen a few times. The CDR3 does not close with the conserved phenylalanine or tryptophan, likely indicating a read error. The chain has TRBV19 and TRBJ2-7; TRBD2 matches at 11 bases. CDR1 and CDR2 from the germline V gene are LNHDA and SQIVND (reference sequence). V lost 0 bases and J lost 4; bases outside the gene matches: 5. The CDR3 totals 16 residues. The CDR3 nucleotides read TGTGCCAGTAGTATAGACTTGACTAGCGGGGTGTACGAGCAGTACTCC. It translates to CASSIDLTSGVYEQYS.

Ten or more counts support this clonotype. The rearrangement joins TRBV30 to TRBJ1-4; D not resolved. Looked up from germline, CDR1 is GTSNPN and CDR2 is SVGIG (reference sequence). The V gene lost 1 base and the J gene lost 12 bases, with 12 bases spanning the gap. CDR3 length equals 12 residues. In DNA, the CDR3 is TGTGCCTGGAGTGGGGGTTATCAGGAACTGTTTTTT. Encoded protein: CAWSGGYQELFF.

This clonotype was counted between two and nine times. CDR3 nucleotides: TGTGCCAGCAGGTTTATGACAGGGAACACTGAAGCTTTCTTT. Translating gives CASRFMTGNTEAFF. The chain is built from TRBV2 and TRBJ1-1; TRBD1 might be the D (6 bases). V was clipped by 6 bases and J by 1 base, with 12 bases between them. The CDR3 runs 14 residues. Germline CDR1 reads SNHLY; CDR2 reads FYNNEI.

The chain carries TRBV9 and TRBJ2-5; 7 bases line up with TRBD2. Germline values: CDR1 SGDLS, CDR2 YYNGEE. The CDR3 runs to 14 residues. The V and J ends lost 0 bases and 7 bases, in that order; junction bases with no gene match: 6. In DNA, the CDR3 is TGTGCCAGCAGCGTAGTCAATTGGGAGGGGACCCAGTACTTC. It codes for CASSVVNWEGTQYF.

This clonotype showed up many times. This rearrangement joins TRBV7-9 to TRBJ1-2; D gene ambiguous. The V end was cut by 5 bases, the J end by 6 bases, with 16 bases between. The CDR3 has 14 amino acids. Germline loops: CDR1 SEHNR, CDR2 FQNEAQ (reference sequence). CDR3 sequence: CASSPRATIDGYTF. CDR3 coding DNA: TGTGCCAGCAGCCCCCGGGCAACTATCGATGGCTACACCTTC. The full variable domain, with the rest looked up from reference TRBV7-9 and TRBJ1-2, is DTGVSQNPRHKITKRGQNVTFRCDPISEHNRLYWYRQTLGQGPEFLTYFQNEAQLEKSRLLSDRFSAERPKGSFSTLEIQRTEQGDSAMYLCASSPRATIDGYTFGSGTRLTVV.

In the case of this clonotype: A much larger clone sits a single nucleotide away, making a read error possible. The chain has TRBV5-6 and TRBJ2-7; D remains ambiguous. CDR3 length: 12 amino acids. CDR1 and CDR2 (germline): SGHDT, YYEEEE. The CDR3 DNA follows: TGTGCCGGCAGCTTGATGTCTCGCGAGCAGTACTTC. Translated: CAGSLMSREQYF.

The genes are TRBV5-1 and TRBJ1-6; TRBD1 aligns across 7 bases. Losses at the gene ends were 4 bases for V and 4 bases for J; bases not matched to a gene: 2. The CDR3 has 14 amino acids. Germline V lookup: CDR1 SGHRS, CDR2 YFSETQ. CDR3 region: CASSLGQYNSPLHF. CDR3 DNA: TGCGCCAGCAGCCTGGGACAGTATAATTCACCCCTCCACTTT.

Notes on this clonotype: This may stem from a read error, because a much larger clone lies one nucleotide away. The rearrangement joins TRBV12-3 or TRBV12-4 to TRBJ2-5, with D perhaps matching TRBD2 (5 bases). The CDR3 extends over 13 amino acids. The CDR3 sequence is CASRSTRGEAQYF. In DNA, the CDR3 is TGTGCCAGCAGAAGCACACGGGGAGAGGCCCAGTACTTC.

This clonotype was seen at least ten times. The gene calls are TRBV29-1 and TRBJ2-3; D not resolved. The CDR3 contains 16 residues. Looked up from germline, CDR1 is SQVTM and CDR2 is ANQGSEA. The V gene lost 0 bases and the J gene lost 1 base, with 14 bases spanning the gap. The CDR3 region is CSVEDPGLFGTDTQYF. The CDR3 DNA follows: TGCAGCGTTGAAGATCCGGGTCTATTTGGCACAGATACGCAGTATTTT.

The chain has TRBV29-1 and TRBJ1-2, with D maybe TRBD1 (5 bases). Trimming removed 1 base at V and 4 bases at J, with 19 bases between. This CDR3 is built from 16 residues. Germline CDR1 and CDR2: SQVTM and ANQGSEA. CDR3 sequence reads: CSVEGGAIQNSYGYTF. CDR3 nucleotides: TGCAGCGTTGAAGGAGGGGCTATACAAAACTCCTATGGCTACACCTTC.

This clonotype occurred many times. The J gene is TRBJ1-6, the V gene TRBV6-1; D is perhaps TRBD1 (5 bases). Per germline, CDR1 MNHNS and CDR2 SASEGT. Trimming cost V 4 bases and J 10 bases, with 17 bases left between them. This CDR3 comprises 15 residues. CDR3 in amino acids: CASSAGTSARSPLHF. CDR3 DNA: TGTGCCAGCAGTGCCGGGACTTCGGCGCGATCACCCCTCCACTTT.